This T cell receptor (beta chain) was documented in a study of Graves' ophthalmopathy and Graves' hyperthyroidism (dated by TCRdb to 2016 to 2018). The study in broad terms: Peripheral blood was collected at initial diagnosis, before any treatment. To tell Graves' ophthalmopathy apart from Graves' hyperthyroidism, and to predict which patients would progress to ophthalmopathy, the study relied on TCR beta repertoire signatures. In total, under 150 blood samples were TCR-sequenced: roughly 45 ophthalmopathy, about 75 hyperthyroidism and roughly 17 hyperthyroidism-to-ophthalmopathy patients. To explore V-J signatures that separate ophthalmopathy from hyperthyroidism, a discovery set of around 97 patients was enrolled, consisting of about 45 with ophthalmopathy and approximately 57 with stable hyperthyroidism. For independent validation, a separate cohort was made up of fewer than 20 hyperthyroidism patients plus 17 patients who later progressed from hyperthyroidism to ophthalmopathy. T-cell repertoires of thyroid tissue and blood were compared in about six hyperthyroidism patients. Following sampling, methimazole starting at 30 mg daily was administered to hyperthyroidism patients, and high-dose intravenous methylprednisolone was administered to ophthalmopathy patients. Results the study describes overall, beyond this receptor: Among expanded thyroid clonotypes with frequency above 0.001, most also showed up in blood, which suggests that blood repertoires may reflect the thyroid immune response. In validation, the model predicted ophthalmopathy progression with 55% to 71% sensitivity and roughly 72% specificity; some 13 predicted patients were CT-confirmed with GO in a median of around 6.5 months. Ophthalmopathy was separated from stable hyperthyroidism by the 13-signature model with about 88% sensitivity and about 83% specificity in cross-validation and with 80%/75% in the test set. Sample size was not statistically predetermined, and group allocation was not concealed from the investigators.

V ends up 6 bases short and J 3 bases short, with an unmatched junction base count of 4. Including cysteine and phenylalanine, the CDR3 has 13 amino acids. Solely the CDR3 DNA is kept, with 39 bases framed from the first base. For repertoire sequencing, TCR beta CDR3 regions were amplified from RNA transcripts. A first-round RT-PCR used HTBI primers with the Qiagen OneStep RT-PCR kit, followed by a second-round multiplex PCR, size selection and purification. Libraries were sequenced on an Illumina HiSeq2000 using paired-end 100 bp reads. In the original analysis: Reads were processed with SOAPnuke, discarding reads with adapters, uncalled bases, mean Phred below 15, or no exact constant-primer or identifier match. High-quality paired reads were merged with COPE v1.2.5. Each unique nucleotide sequence was treated as a clonotype, and MiTCR v1.1 was used to align the clonotypes to the IMGT TRB V, D and J references. The analysis was limited to V-J combinations with a frequency above 0.0001, which together covered 99.2% of the repertoires. A TCR clonal expansion and chaos score per V-J combination was defined as the ratio of F50 clonal expansion to chaos observed in the TCRdist matrix. Welch's t-statistics and random forest were used to reduce the features to about 14 V-J combinations, which were then used as input to a naive Bayes classifier. Thyroid-blood repertoire similarity was quantified with the Morisita-Horn index. The public reads were reprocessed in TCRdb via fastp at Q25 and MiXCR, keeping in-frame beta chains. Each CDR3 protein gets just one entry, which takes the most common genes and DNA from the rows behind it. These V and J calls derive from TCRdb rather than the authors' analysis. The sample has about 390,000 distinct CDR3 sequences on record, about 17% of them singletons. The ten largest account for roughly 2.6% of the sample.

In its sample, this clonotype was seen many times. Its target antigen remains unknown. The input lacks base qualities; no much larger clone sits a single base away. Hyperthyroidism was considered stable if no progression to ophthalmopathy occurred within 18 months of follow-up. Patients with hyperthyroidism were aged 18 to 65 years, had been newly diagnosed, and had a disease duration of less than 2 months. Anyone with other autoimmune diseases, uncontrolled infections, pregnancy or lactation was excluded from the study. Clinical symptoms, serum thyroxine, TRAb, thyroid ultrasound and orbital computed tomography formed the basis of the diagnosis. Using Ficoll-Paque density gradient centrifugation, PBMCs were isolated from 9.5 to 10 ml of fresh peripheral blood. Total RNA was extracted with Trizol reagent and quality-checked on an Agilent 2100 Bioanalyzer.

Recombination joined TRBV12-3 or TRBV12-4 with TRBJ2-5, and TRBD1 matches 7 of the central bases. The material sequenced was peripheral blood. The receptor was isolated from an adult woman with stable Graves' hyperthyroidism. The CDR3 region reads CASSDGTEETQYF. The sequenced DNA: TGTGCCAGCAGCGATGGGACAGAAGAGACCCAGTACTTC.